These 23 T cell receptor beta chains came from one sample sequenced in a study of T cell repertoires in cytomegalovirus infection. Via MiXCR, TCRdb re-called the reads, giving one row per CDR3 protein. The sample comprises about 830,000 distinct CDR3 sequences, approximately 29% of which are singletons, and 12% rests with the top ten. These receptors are not linked to any known antigen. The specimen comprised cultured CD8+ T cells from PBMCs, sampled from culture after CMV antigen stimulation. The source is a human donor in good health (CMV status not recorded). Some clones in this sample may be carry-over from other donors' samples.

The CDR3 loop is CASSPRGPLYEQYF. The CDR3 DNA reads as TGTGCCAGCAGCCCCCGAGGACCTCTCTACGAGCAGTACTTC. The rearrangement uses TRBV7-9 and TRBJ2-7; D gene unclear. V shed 5 bases and J shed 3 bases, with 14 bases lying between them. CDR3 length equals 14 residues. CDR1 is SEHNR and CDR2 is FQNEAQ in the germline V gene (reference sequence).

The table lists this clonotype with a few counts. This rearrangement joins TRBV20-1 to TRBJ2-5; D remains ambiguous. Looked up from germline, CDR1 is DFQATT and CDR2 is SNEGSKA (reference sequence). V dropped 3 bases and J dropped 1 base, with 9 bases sitting between them. This CDR3 contains 13 residues. The CDR3 DNA reads TGCAGTGCTAGTGAACAGCCCCAAGAGACCCAGTACTTC. This gives the protein CSASEQPQETQYF.

The chain couples TRBV20-1 to TRBJ2-6; unclear D gene. Germline CDR1 DFQATT, CDR2 SNEGSKA (reference sequence). V was trimmed by 3 bases and J by 0 bases, leaving 6 bases between them. CDR3 size: 14 residues. The CDR3 sequence: CSASSGSGANVLTF. The CDR3 region has the DNA TGCAGTGCTAGTTCCGGCTCTGGGGCCAACGTCCTGACTTTC.

The gene calls are TRBV7-4 and TRBJ1-1; D call uncertain. V was pared by 1 base and J by 3 bases, with 9 bases between. Germline CDR1 SGHVT, CDR2 SQSDAQ. The CDR3 covers 14 residues. The CDR3 region is CASSLVWTYTEAFF. DNA for the CDR3: TGTGCCAGCAGCTTAGTGTGGACGTACACTGAAGCTTTCTTT.

This rearrangement joins TRBV6-9 to TRBJ1-6; TRBD1 is a possible D gene (6 bases). Germline-derived CDR1 and CDR2 are MNHGY and SVAAGI. V lost 3 bases, J lost 0 bases, and 15 bases lay in between. This CDR3 has 18 residues. CDR3 bases: TGTGCCAGCAGTTACAACGACAGGAGGAGCTCCTATAATTCACCCCTCCACTTT. It encodes CASSYNDRRSSYNSPLHF.

CDR3 loop: CSVYDRGEAFF. The CDR3 nucleotides are TGCAGCGTGTACGACAGGGGTGAAGCTTTCTTT. The rearrangement joins TRBV29-1 to TRBJ1-1; 8 bases line up with TRBD1. Trimming cost V 6 bases and J 7 bases; bases outside gene matches: 4. CDR3 length: 11 amino acids. Germline V gene lookup returns CDR1 SQVTM and CDR2 ANQGSEA.

The chain links TRBV6-2 or TRBV6-3 to TRBJ1-5, with D possibly being TRBD1 (5 bases). Germline CDR1 is MNHEY and CDR2 is SVGEGT. Trimming left V 7 bases short and J 3 bases short, with 13 bases between. This CDR3 region has 14 residues. The CDR3 DNA follows: TGTGCCAGCACCCCCAGGGAAGACAATCAGCCCCAGCATTTT. As protein: CASTPREDNQPQHF.

The chain uses TRBV7-9 and TRBJ2-7, with 12 bases fitting TRBD2. The junction had 5 bases not matched to a gene; V was cut back by 8 bases and J by 3 bases. The germline CDR1 and CDR2 sequences are SEHNR and FQNEAQ (reference sequence). The CDR3 runs to 14 residues. The CDR3 spells CASCTSGGNYEQYF. The CDR3 DNA reads TGTGCCAGCTGCACTAGCGGGGGGAACTACGAGCAGTACTTC.

This chain uses TRBV29-1 with TRBJ1-2, with 11 bases aligning to TRBD1. The germline CDR1 and CDR2 sequences are SQVTM and ANQGSEA. Trimming took 3 bases from V and 2 from J; bases not matched to a gene: 11. CDR3 length equals 17 residues. CDR3 in DNA: TGCAGCGTTGACCAACTGGACAGGGGGCGGATAAACTATGGCTACACCTTC. Protein product: CSVDQLDRGRINYGYTF.

This clonotype was found a few times. The CDR3 nucleotides read TGTGCCAGCAGCGTAGACTCTACGGATACGCAGTATTTT. Translated, it gives CASSVDSTDTQYF. This chain connects TRBV9 to TRBJ2-3; no definite D call. Germline V gives CDR1 SGDLS, CDR2 YYNGEE. The V and J ends lost 0 bases and 6 bases respectively, with 8 bases between them. The CDR3 totals 13 residues. The full variable domain, completed using reference TRBV9 and TRBJ2-3, is DSGVTQTPKHLITATGQRVTLRCSPRSGDLSVYWYQQSLDQGLQFLIQYYNGEERAKGNILERFSAQQFPDLHSELNLSSLELGDSALYFCASSVDSTDTQYFGPGTRLTVL.

This clonotype came up a few times. The gene calls are TRBV5-8 and TRBJ1-3, with 9 bases identical to TRBD1. Germline values: CDR1 SGHTS, CDR2 YDEGEE. The V segment lost 4 bases and the J segment 4 bases; nucleotides outside the gene matches: 6. The CDR3 runs to 15 residues. The CDR3 protein is CASSTYRGQGNTIYF. The DNA of the CDR3 is TGTGCCAGCAGCACCTACAGGGGGCAAGGAAACACCATATATTTT.

The chain joins TRBV5-5 to TRBJ1-2, with no clear D. The germline gives CDR1 SGHKS, CDR2 YYEKEE (reference sequence). The CDR3 runs 15 residues. Trimming shortened V by 3 bases and J by 3 bases, and 15 bases separated the two germline ends. The CDR3 DNA follows: TGTGCCAGCAGCTCTATGAGAAGGGCGGACTATGGCTACACCTTC. Its protein product is CASSSMRRADYGYTF.

Notes on this clonotype: A single base separates this from a much larger clone, so it may be a read error. V usage is TRBV6-1 and J usage is TRBJ1-5, with no clear D. V was pared by 6 bases and J by 6 bases, with 6 bases between. This CDR3 contains 11 residues. The germline CDR1 and CDR2 sequences are MNHNS and SASEGT. CDR3 DNA sequence: TGTGCCAGCAGGAGGGCTCAGCCCCAGCATTTT. This gives the protein CASRRAQPQHF.

This clonotype came up a few times. This chain links TRBV6-2 or TRBV6-3 with TRBJ1-5, with D perhaps TRBD1 (5 bases). Trimming took 0 bases from V and 3 from J, leaving 9 bases between them. The CDR3 is 15 residues long. CDR1 is MNHEY and CDR2 is SVGEGT in the germline V gene. CDR3 nucleotides: TGTGCCAGCAGTTACTCCAGGGAGATCAATCAGCCCCAGCATTTT. It is translated as CASSYSREINQPQHF.

This clonotype was observed once. The chain recombines TRBV6-5 with TRBJ2-3, with D possibly matching TRBD1 (5 bases). Germline CDR1 is MNHEY and CDR2 is SVGAGI. The germline V and J ends were trimmed by 0 bases and 4 bases, with 8 bases remaining between them. CDR3 length: 14 amino acids. The CDR3 coding sequence is TGTGCCAGCAGTTACTCGAAGGGGTCAGATACGCAGTATTTT. As protein: CASSYSKGSDTQYF.

This clonotype has only a few counts. This chain links TRBV7-9 with TRBJ1-1; possible D gene TRBD1, 6 bases. Trimming cost V 0 bases and J 3 bases, with 11 bases left between them. Germline CDR1 SEHNR, CDR2 FQNEAQ (reference sequence). This CDR3 is 15 amino acids long. For the CDR3, the DNA is TGTGCCAGCAGCTTAGCACAGGGAGTGGACACTGAAGCTTTCTTT. Protein sequence: CASSLAQGVDTEAFF.

The rearrangement uses TRBV10-3 and TRBJ2-1, with D possibly matching TRBD1 (6 bases). The CDR3 loop spans 19 amino acids. Germline loops: CDR1 ENHRY, CDR2 SYGVKD. The V gene lost 2 bases and the J gene lost 8 bases, with 28 bases spanning the gap. The CDR3 sequence: CAISEVGQGSLSSKDEQFF. CDR3 nucleotides: TGTGCCATCAGTGAGGTTGGGCAGGGGTCCCTCTCTAGTAAGGATGAGCAGTTCTTC.

This clonotype appeared a few times. The V and J genes are TRBV20-1 and TRBJ2-5; TRBD2 is a possible D gene (6 bases). The CDR3 length is 16 residues. With 0 bases removed from V and 4 bases from J, the gap between germline ends came to 18 bases. In germline, CDR1 is DFQATT, CDR2 SNEGSKA (reference sequence). Here the CDR3 reads CSARDNWGARGETQYF. CDR3 nucleotides: TGCAGTGCTAGAGATAACTGGGGCGCGCGGGGAGAGACCCAGTACTTC.

The chain joins TRBV7-9 to TRBJ2-7, with D unclear. Germline lookup yields CDR1 SEHNR and CDR2 FQNEAQ (reference sequence). The CDR3 contains 13 residues. Trimming removed 5 bases from V and 4 bases from J, with 12 bases in between. The CDR3 DNA reads as TGTGCCAGCAGCCCGAGTGAGAGATACGAGCAGTACTTC. Protein sequence: CASSPSERYEQYF.

The table lists this clonotype with a few counts. The chain carries TRBV5-4 and TRBJ2-6; D is uncertain. The V gene lost 0 bases and the J gene lost 4 bases, with 11 bases spanning the gap. CDR3 length equals 16 residues. Per the germline V gene, CDR1 is SGHNT and CDR2 is YYREEE (reference sequence). The DNA for the CDR3 is TGTGCCAGCAGCTTGGCCGTCGGGTTAGGGGCCAACGTCCTGACTTTC. Translated: CASSLAVGLGANVLTF.

The rearrangement links TRBV14 to TRBJ1-1, with 7 bases identical to TRBD1. With V trimmed by 5 bases and J by 2 bases, 8 bases remained unmatched. The germline V gene encodes CDR1 SGHDN and CDR2 FVKESK. There are 15 residues in the CDR3. CDR3 loop: CASSLRRGINTEAFF. CDR3 nucleotide sequence: TGTGCCAGCAGCTTACGCAGGGGGATAAACACTGAAGCTTTCTTT.

This clonotype was seen only a few times. The chain uses TRBV27 and TRBJ2-3; D possibly matches TRBD1 or TRBD2 (5 bases each). This CDR3 region has 16 residues. The germline V and J ends were trimmed by 4 bases and 0 bases, with 14 bases remaining between them. CDR1 and CDR2 from the germline V gene are MNHEY and SMNVEV (reference sequence). The CDR3 loop reads CASSSGTALSTDTQYF. In nucleotides, the CDR3 is TGTGCCAGCAGTTCCGGGACGGCCCTTAGCACAGATACGCAGTATTTT.

The chain couples TRBV20-1 to TRBJ1-2, with D hard to call. V shed 3 bases and J shed 3 bases, with 11 bases lying between them. The germline CDR1 and CDR2 sequences are DFQATT and SNEGSKA (reference sequence). The CDR3 totals 13 residues. CDR3 in DNA: TGCAGTGCTAGCGAGACCTGGGACTATGGCTACACCTTC. Amino acid sequence: CSASETWDYGYTF.